These 8 T cell receptor beta chains originate from one sample sequenced in a study of shared clonotypes between healthy human individuals. The data were produced by immunoSEQ multiplex PCR, yet TCRdb's version contains in-frame clones alone and is incomplete. The sample lists about 1.5 million clones, approximately 97% seen once, with roughly 1.2% in the top ten. Sequencing was performed on naive CD4+ T cells sorted from blood. The subset was: CD45RA+ positively selected. These receptors all come from a man aged 25-45 years in good health.

The J gene is TRBJ1-2, the V gene TRBV6-5, with 8 positions matching TRBD1. The CDR3 extends over 14 amino acids. CDR1 MNHEY and CDR2 SVGAGI come from the germline V gene. The V gene end was trimmed by 6 bases and the J gene end by 6 bases; junction bases not matched to a gene: 9. The DNA for the CDR3 is TGTGCCAGCAGAAAACCGGGACAGGACCATGGCTACACCTTC. Its translation is CASRKPGQDHGYTF.

This clone was seen a few times. The V gene is TRBV6-5, the J gene TRBJ2-2, with D hard to call. CDR1 is MNHEY and CDR2 is SVGAGI in the germline V gene. V was pared by 6 bases and J by 7 bases, with 12 bases between. The CDR3 contains 13 residues. The CDR3 region is CASSQGYGGELFF. DNA for the CDR3: TGTGCCAGCAGCCAAGGATACGGCGGGGAGCTGTTTTTT.

For this clone: At the DNA level, this CDR3 is encoded by other sequences in the same sample as well. This sequence joins TRBV5-6 and TRBJ2-1; D unclear. In germline, CDR1 is SGHDT, CDR2 YYEEEE. Trimming took off 0 bases at V and 1 base at J, with 5 bases between the two ends. This CDR3 region has 14 residues. The CDR3 protein is CASSLVGSYNEQFF. Written as DNA, the CDR3 is TGTGCCAGCAGCTTGGTAGGGTCCTACAATGAGCAGTTCTTC.

This clone appeared a single time. The chain links TRBV14 to TRBJ2-7; D is perhaps TRBD1 (5 bases). The V end was cut by 2 bases, the J end by 2 bases, with 7 bases between. The CDR3 extends over 13 amino acids. Germline CDR1 SGHDN, CDR2 FVKESK. The CDR3, as DNA: TGTGCCAGCAGCCAAAAAGGGGCCTACGAGCAGTACTTC. This codes for CASSQKGAYEQYF.

The genes are TRBV4-1 and TRBJ2-7, with D possibly TRBD2 on 6 matching bases. The CDR3 has 15 residues. Looked up from germline, CDR1 is MGHRA and CDR2 is YSYEKL. V was cut by 3 bases and J by 2 bases, with 14 bases left in between. CDR3: CASSHPAGGTYEQYF. The CDR3 DNA follows: TGCGCCAGCAGCCATCCCGCCGGCGGGACCTACGAGCAGTACTTC.

The chain uses TRBV10-3 and TRBJ2-1, with TRBD2 matching 13 bases. V lost 4 bases to trimming and J lost 5 bases; unmatched junction nucleotides: 14. This CDR3 has 19 residues. The germline gives CDR1 ENHRY, CDR2 SYGVKD. Here the CDR3 DNA reads TGTGCCATCAGTGGCCCTTCTGGACTAGCGGGAGTAGTCCACAATGAGCAGTTCTTC. As protein: CAISGPSGLAGVVHNEQFF.

This sequence joins TRBV9 and TRBJ2-3; D possibly matches TRBD1 or TRBD2 (6 bases each). Germline V gives CDR1 SGDLS, CDR2 YYNGEE. V was trimmed by 0 bases and J by 6 bases, leaving 14 bases between them. The CDR3 loop spans 15 amino acids. This chain's CDR3 is CASSVEGIGGDTQYF. Here the CDR3 DNA reads TGTGCCAGCAGCGTAGAGGGAATAGGGGGGGATACGCAGTATTTT.

J is TRBJ1-2 and V is TRBV5-4; tentative D call: TRBD1 (5 bases). The V gene lost 4 bases and the J gene lost 2 bases, with 15 bases spanning the gap. This CDR3 has 15 amino acids. The germline gives CDR1 SGHNT, CDR2 YYREEE (reference sequence). This chain's CDR3 is CASSPQGSVNYGYTF. The CDR3, as DNA: TGTGCCAGCAGCCCCCAGGGTTCGGTAAACTATGGCTACACCTTC. The full variable domain, with the rest looked up from reference TRBV5-4 and TRBJ1-2, is ETGVTQSPTHLIKTRGQQVTLRCSSQSGHNTVSWYQQALGQGPQFIFQYYREEENGRGNFPPRFSGLQFPNYSSELNVNALELDDSALYLCASSPQGSVNYGYTFGSGTRLTVV.